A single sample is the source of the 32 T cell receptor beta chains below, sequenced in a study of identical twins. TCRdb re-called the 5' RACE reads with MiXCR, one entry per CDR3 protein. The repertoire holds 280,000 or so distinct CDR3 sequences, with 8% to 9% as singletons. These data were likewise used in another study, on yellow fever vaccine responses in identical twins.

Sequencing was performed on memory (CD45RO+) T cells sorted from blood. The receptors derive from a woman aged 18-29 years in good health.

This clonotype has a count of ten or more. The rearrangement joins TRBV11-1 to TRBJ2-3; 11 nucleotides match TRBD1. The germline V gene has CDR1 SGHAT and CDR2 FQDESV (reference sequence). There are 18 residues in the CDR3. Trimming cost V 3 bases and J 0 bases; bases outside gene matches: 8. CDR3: CASSLGQGVIRSTDTQYF. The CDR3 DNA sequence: TGTGCCAGCAGCTTGGGACAGGGGGTTATCAGAAGCACAGATACGCAGTATTTT.

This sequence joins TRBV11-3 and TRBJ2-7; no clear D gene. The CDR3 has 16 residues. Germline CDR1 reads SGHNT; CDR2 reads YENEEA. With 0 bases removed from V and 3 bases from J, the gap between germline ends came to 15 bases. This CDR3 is CASSLEASFSSYEQYF. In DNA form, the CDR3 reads TGTGCCAGCAGCTTAGAAGCTAGTTTTTCAAGCTACGAGCAGTACTTC.

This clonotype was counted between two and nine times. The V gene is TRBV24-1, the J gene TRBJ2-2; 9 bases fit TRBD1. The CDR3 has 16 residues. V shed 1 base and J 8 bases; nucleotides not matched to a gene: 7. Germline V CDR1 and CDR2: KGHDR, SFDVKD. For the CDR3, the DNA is TGTGCCACCAGTGATTTACGGGACAGGGAAGGAGGGGAGCTGTTTTTT. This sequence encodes CATSDLRDREGGELFF.

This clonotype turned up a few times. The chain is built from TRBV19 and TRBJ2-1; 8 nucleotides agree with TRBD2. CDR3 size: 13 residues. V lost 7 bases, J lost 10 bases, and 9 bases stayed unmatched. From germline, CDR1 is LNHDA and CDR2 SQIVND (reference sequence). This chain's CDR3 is CASNKRGRAEQFF. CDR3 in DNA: TGTGCCAGTAATAAGCGGGGGCGGGCGGAGCAGTTCTTC.

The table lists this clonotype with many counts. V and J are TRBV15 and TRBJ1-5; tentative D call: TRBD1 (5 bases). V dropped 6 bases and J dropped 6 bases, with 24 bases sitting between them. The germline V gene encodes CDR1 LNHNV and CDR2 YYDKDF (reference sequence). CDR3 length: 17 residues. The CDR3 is CATSPTGGASKTQPQHF. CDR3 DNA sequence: TGTGCCACCAGTCCCACGGGGGGAGCCAGCAAGACTCAGCCCCAGCATTTT.

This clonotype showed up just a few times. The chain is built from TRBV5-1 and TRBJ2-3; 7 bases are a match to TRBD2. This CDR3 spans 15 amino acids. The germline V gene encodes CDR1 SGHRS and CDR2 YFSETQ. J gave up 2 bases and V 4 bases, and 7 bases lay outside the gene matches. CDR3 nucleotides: TGCGCCAGCAGCCCCGCGGGAGCCCCCACAGATACGCAGTATTTT. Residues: CASSPAGAPTDTQYF.

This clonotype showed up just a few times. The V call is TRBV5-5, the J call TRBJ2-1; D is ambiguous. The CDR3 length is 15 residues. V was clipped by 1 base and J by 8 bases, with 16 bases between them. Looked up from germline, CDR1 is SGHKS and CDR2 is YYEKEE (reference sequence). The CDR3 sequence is CASSLYRLDYDEQFF. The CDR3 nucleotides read TGTGCCAGCAGCTTGTATCGGCTAGATTACGATGAGCAGTTCTTC.

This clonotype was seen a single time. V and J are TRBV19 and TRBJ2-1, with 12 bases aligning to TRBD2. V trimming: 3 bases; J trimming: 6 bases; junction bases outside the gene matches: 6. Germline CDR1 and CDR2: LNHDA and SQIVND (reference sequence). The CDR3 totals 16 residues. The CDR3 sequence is CASSISASGRANEQFF. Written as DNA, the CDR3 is TGTGCCAGTAGTATCTCCGCTAGCGGGAGGGCCAATGAGCAGTTCTTC.

CDR3 sequence reads: CASSLDTGLDYGYTF. Written as DNA, the CDR3 is TGTGCCAGCAGCTTGGATACAGGGCTGGACTATGGCTACACCTTC. The V and J genes are TRBV5-6 and TRBJ1-2; D possibly corresponds to TRBD1 (6 bases). Germline loops: CDR1 SGHDT, CDR2 YYEEEE. The CDR3 totals 15 residues. V dropped 0 bases and J dropped 3 bases, with 12 bases sitting between them.

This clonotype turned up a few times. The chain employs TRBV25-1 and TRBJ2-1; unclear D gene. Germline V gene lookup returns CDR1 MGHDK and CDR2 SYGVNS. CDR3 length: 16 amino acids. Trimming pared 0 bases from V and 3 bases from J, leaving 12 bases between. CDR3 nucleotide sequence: TGTGCCAGCAGTGAATATTCAACCAGCGACTACAATGAGCAGTTCTTC. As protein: CASSEYSTSDYNEQFF.

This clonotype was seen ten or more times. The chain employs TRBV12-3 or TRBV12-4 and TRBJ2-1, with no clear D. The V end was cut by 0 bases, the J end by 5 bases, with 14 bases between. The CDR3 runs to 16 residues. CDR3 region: CASSLARFGLDNEQFF. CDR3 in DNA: TGTGCCAGCAGTTTAGCGCGTTTCGGTCTCGACAATGAGCAGTTCTTC.

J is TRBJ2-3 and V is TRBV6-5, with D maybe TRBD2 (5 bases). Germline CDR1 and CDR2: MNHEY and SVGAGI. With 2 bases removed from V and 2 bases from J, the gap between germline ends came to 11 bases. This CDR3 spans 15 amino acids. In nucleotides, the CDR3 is TGTGCCAGCAGTTACCGGAGCGGACTCACAGATACGCAGTATTTT. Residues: CASSYRSGLTDTQYF.

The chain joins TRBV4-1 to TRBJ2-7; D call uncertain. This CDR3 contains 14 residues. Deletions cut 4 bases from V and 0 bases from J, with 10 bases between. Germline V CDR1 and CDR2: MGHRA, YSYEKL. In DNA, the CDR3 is TGCGCCAGCAGCCCTGCCTCGAGCTCCTACGAGCAGTACTTC. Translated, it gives CASSPASSSYEQYF.

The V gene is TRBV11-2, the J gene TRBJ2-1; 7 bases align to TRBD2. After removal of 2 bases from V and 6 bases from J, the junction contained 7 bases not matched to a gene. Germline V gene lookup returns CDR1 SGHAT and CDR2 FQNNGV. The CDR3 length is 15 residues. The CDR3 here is CASSLRRELRNEQFF. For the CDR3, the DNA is TGTGCCAGCAGCTTAAGGCGGGAGCTTCGCAATGAGCAGTTCTTC.

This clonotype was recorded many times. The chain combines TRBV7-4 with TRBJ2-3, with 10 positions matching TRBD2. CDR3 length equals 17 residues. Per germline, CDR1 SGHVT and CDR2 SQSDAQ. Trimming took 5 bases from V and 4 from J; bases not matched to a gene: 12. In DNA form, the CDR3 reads TGTGCCAGCAGCCACGACCTAGCGGGAGATTGGTCAGATACGCAGTATTTT. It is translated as CASSHDLAGDWSDTQYF.

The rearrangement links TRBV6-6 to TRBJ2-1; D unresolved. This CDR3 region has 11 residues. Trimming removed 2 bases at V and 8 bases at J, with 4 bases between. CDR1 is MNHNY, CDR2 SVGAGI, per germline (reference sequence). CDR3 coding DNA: TGTGCCAGCAGTTACAAGGATGAGCAGTTCTTC. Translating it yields CASSYKDEQFF.

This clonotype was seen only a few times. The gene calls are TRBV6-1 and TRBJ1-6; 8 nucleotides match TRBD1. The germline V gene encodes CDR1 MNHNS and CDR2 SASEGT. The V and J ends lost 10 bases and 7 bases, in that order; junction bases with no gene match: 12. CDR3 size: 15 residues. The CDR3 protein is CATGGRGRGNSPLHF. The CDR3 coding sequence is TGTGCCACAGGGGGCCGGGGGCGCGGGAATTCACCCCTCCACTTT.

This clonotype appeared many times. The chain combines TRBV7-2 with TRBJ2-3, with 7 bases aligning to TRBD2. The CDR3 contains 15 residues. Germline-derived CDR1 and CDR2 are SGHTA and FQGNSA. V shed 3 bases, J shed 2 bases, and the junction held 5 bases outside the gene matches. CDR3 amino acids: CASSLASGYTDTQYF. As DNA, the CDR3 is TGTGCCAGCAGCTTGGCTAGCGGATACACAGATACGCAGTATTTT.

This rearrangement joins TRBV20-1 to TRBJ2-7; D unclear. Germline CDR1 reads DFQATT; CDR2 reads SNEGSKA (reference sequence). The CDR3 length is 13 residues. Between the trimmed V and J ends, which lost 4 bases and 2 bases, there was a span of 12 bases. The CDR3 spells CSATGPKTYEQYF. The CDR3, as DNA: TGCAGTGCTACAGGACCCAAGACCTACGAGCAGTACTTC.

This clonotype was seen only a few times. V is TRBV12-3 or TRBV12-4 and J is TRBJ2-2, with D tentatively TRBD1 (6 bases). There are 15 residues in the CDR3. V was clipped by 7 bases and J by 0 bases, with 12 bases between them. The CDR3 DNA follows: TGTGCCAGCAACACAGGGAACGCGAACACCGGGGAGCTGTTTTTT. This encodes CASNTGNANTGELFF.

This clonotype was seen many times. CDR3 in amino acids: CASSPDWVESYEQYF. The DNA of the CDR3 is TGTGCCAGCAGCCCAGATTGGGTCGAAAGCTACGAGCAGTACTTC. V usage is TRBV7-6 and J usage is TRBJ2-7; D gene unclear. With 5 bases removed from V and 3 bases from J, the gap between germline ends came to 17 bases. CDR3 length: 15 residues. The germline V gene has CDR1 SGHVS and CDR2 FNYEAQ.

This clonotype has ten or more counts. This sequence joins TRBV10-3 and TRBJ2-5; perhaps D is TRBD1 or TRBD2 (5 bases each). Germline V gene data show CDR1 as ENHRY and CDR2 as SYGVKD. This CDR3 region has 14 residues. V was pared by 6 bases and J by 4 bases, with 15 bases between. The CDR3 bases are TGTGCCATCAGCCTCAATGCCGGGGCAGAGACCCAGTACTTC. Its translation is CAISLNAGAETQYF.

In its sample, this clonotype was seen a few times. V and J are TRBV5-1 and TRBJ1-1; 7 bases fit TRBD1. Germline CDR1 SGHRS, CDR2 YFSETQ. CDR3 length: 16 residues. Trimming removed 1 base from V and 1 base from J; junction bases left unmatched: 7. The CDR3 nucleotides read TGCGCCAGCAGCTTGTCGACAGGGAGGGAGAACACTGAAGCTTTCTTT. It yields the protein CASSLSTGRENTEAFF.

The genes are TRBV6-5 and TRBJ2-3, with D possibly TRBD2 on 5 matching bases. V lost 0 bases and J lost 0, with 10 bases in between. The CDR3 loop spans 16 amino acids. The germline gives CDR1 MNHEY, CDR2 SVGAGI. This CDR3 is CASSYSGGYSTDTQYF. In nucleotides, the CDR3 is TGTGCCAGCAGTTACTCGGGCGGGTACAGCACAGATACGCAGTATTTT.

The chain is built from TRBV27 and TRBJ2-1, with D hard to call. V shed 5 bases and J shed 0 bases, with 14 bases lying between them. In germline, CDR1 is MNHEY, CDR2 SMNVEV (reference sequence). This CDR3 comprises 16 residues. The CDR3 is CASSPLGVSSYNEQFF. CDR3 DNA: TGTGCCAGCAGTCCCCTGGGTGTGAGCTCCTACAATGAGCAGTTCTTC.

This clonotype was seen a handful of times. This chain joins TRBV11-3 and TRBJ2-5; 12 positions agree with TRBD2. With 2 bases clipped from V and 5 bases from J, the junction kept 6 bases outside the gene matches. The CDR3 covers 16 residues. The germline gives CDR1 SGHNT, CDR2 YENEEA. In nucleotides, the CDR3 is TGTGCCAGCAGCTTATCACTAGCGGGAGGACAGGAGACCCAGTACTTC. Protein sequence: CASSLSLAGGQETQYF.

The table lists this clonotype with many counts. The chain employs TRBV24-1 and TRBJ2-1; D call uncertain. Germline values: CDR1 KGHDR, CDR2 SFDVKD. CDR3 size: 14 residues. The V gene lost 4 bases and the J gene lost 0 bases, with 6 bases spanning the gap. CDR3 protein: CATSESGSYNEQFF. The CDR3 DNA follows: TGTGCCACCAGTGAGTCAGGCTCCTACAATGAGCAGTTCTTC.

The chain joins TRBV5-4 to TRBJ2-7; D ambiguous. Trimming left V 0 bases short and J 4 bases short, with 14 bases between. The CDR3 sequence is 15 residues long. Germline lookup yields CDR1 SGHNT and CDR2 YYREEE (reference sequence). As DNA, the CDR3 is TGTGCCAGCAGCTTGGCCAACGTGGGAACGTACGAGCAGTACTTC. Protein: CASSLANVGTYEQYF.

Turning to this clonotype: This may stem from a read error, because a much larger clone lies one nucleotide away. In DNA form, the CDR3 reads TGTGCCACCAGTGTCAACAGGGGTTCTATGGAGACCCAGTACTTC. It translates to CATSVNRGSMETQYF. V and J are TRBV24-1 and TRBJ2-5, with 7 nucleotides matching TRBD1. CDR1 and CDR2 from the germline V gene are KGHDR and SFDVKD. The CDR3 consists of 15 residues. Trimming took 5 bases from V and 5 from J; bases not matched to a gene: 10.

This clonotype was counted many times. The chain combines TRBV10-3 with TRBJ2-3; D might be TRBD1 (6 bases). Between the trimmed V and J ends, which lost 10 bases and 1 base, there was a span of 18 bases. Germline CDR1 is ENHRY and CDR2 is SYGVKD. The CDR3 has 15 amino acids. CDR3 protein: CANAPGTPGTDTQYF. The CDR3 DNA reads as TGTGCCAACGCCCCCGGGACACCTGGCACAGATACGCAGTATTTT.

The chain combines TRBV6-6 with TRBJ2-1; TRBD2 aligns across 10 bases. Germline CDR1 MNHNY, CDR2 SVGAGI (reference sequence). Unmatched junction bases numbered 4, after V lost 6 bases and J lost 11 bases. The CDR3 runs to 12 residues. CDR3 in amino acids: CASSWTSGKQFF. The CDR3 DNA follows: TGTGCCAGCAGCTGGACTAGCGGAAAGCAGTTCTTC.

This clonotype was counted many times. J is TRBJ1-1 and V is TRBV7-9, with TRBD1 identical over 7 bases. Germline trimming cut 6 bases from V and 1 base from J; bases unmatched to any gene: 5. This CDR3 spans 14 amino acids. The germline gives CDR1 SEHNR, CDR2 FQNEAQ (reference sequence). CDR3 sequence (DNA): TGTGCCAGCAGGGCAGGGGGTCCGAACACTGAAGCTTTCTTT. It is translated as CASRAGGPNTEAFF.